These 9 T cell receptor beta chains originate from one sample sequenced in a study of long-term antiretroviral therapy in people with HIV. Assay version v3.0 of immunoSEQ was used, and it was run at survey level. Libraries were prepared by immunoSEQ multiplex PCR; TCRdb keeps only in-frame clonotypes and omits some of them. This table has over 15,000 clones, 91% appearing once. The sample in question was unsorted PBMCs, obtained 3 years after starting antiretroviral therapy. These receptors all stem from a man in his fifties or sixties with HIV.

The chain links TRBV7-9 to TRBJ1-3, with TRBD1 matching over 9 bases. Trimming removed 5 bases from V and 0 bases from J; junction bases left unmatched: 11. The CDR3 has 18 amino acids. Germline CDR1 is SEHNR and CDR2 is FQNEAQ (reference sequence). CDR3 amino acids: CASSPRDRADFSGNTIYF. CDR3 in DNA: TGTGCCAGCAGCCCACGGGACAGGGCCGATTTCTCTGGAAACACCATATATTTT.

The CDR3 spells CASSQPGLAGYEQFF. CDR3 in DNA: TGTGCCAGCAGCCAACCGGGACTAGCGGGGTATGAGCAGTTCTTC. This sequence joins TRBV14 and TRBJ2-1; 13 bases map to TRBD2. This CDR3 is built from 15 residues. J lost 8 bases, V lost 2 bases, and 3 bases had no gene match. In germline, CDR1 is SGHDN, CDR2 FVKESK.

The V call is TRBV6-1, the J call TRBJ2-2, with 8 positions matching TRBD2. Germline V gene data show CDR1 as MNHNS and CDR2 as SASEGT. The V segment lost 1 base and the J segment 11 bases; nucleotides outside the gene matches: 3. The CDR3 runs 13 residues. The CDR3 DNA is TGTGCCAGCAGTGAAGTAACTAGCGGAGAGCTGTTTTTT. It translates to CASSEVTSGELFF.

The chain employs TRBV7-9 and TRBJ2-6; tentative D call: TRBD1 (7 bases). The CDR3 has 18 amino acids. V was shortened by 6 bases and J by 2 bases, with 20 bases between the two germline ends. Germline V gene lookup returns CDR1 SEHNR and CDR2 FQNEAQ (reference sequence). The CDR3 loop is CASRINGRGVAGANVLTF. DNA for the CDR3: TGTGCCAGCAGGATAAACGGCAGGGGGGTCGCTGGGGCCAACGTCCTGACTTTC.

The chain recombines TRBV30 with TRBJ1-4, with TRBD1 as a possible D gene (5 bases). Germline CDR1 reads GTSNPN; CDR2 reads SVGIG (reference sequence). This CDR3 is built from 16 residues. The V gene lost 2 bases and the J gene lost 7 bases, with 20 bases spanning the gap. The CDR3 protein is CAWSRRLRLGAEKLFF. CDR3 nucleotides: TGTGCCTGGAGTCGCCGGTTGAGACTAGGGGCTGAAAAACTGTTTTTT.

This chain links TRBV29-1 with TRBJ1-2, with TRBD1 identical over 11 bases. This CDR3 is 15 amino acids long. Trimming took 0 bases from V and 6 from J; bases not matched to a gene: 6. CDR1 and CDR2 from the germline V gene are SQVTM and ANQGSEA. The CDR3 protein is CSVEDLRTGGDGYTF. DNA of the CDR3: TGCAGCGTTGAAGATCTACGGACAGGGGGCGATGGCTACACCTTC.

J is TRBJ2-1 and V is TRBV18, with 10 positions matching TRBD2. V was clipped by 3 bases and J by 7 bases; unmatched bases: 6. Germline lookup yields CDR1 KGHSH and CDR2 LQKENI. This CDR3 has 15 residues. CDR3 coding DNA: TGTGCCAGCTCACCTGTAGCGGGGGGTCGGAATGAGCAGTTCTTC. Translation gives CASSPVAGGRNEQFF.

This chain links TRBV27 with TRBJ1-2, with D tentatively TRBD1 (6 bases). The V gene lost 1 base and the J gene lost 4 bases, with 16 bases spanning the gap. The germline gives CDR1 MNHEY, CDR2 SMNVEV (reference sequence). The CDR3 runs to 16 residues. The CDR3 protein is CASSLLGGAKTYGYTF. Here the CDR3 DNA reads TGTGCCAGCAGTTTATTGGGGGGCGCAAAGACCTATGGCTACACCTTC.

This chain connects TRBV6-5 to TRBJ2-2, with 8 bases identical to TRBD2. With 4 bases clipped from V and 6 bases from J, the junction kept 7 bases outside the gene matches. The CDR3 loop spans 15 amino acids. Germline V gene lookup returns CDR1 MNHEY and CDR2 SVGAGI. The CDR3 coding sequence is TGTGCCAGCAGTTCCTCGGGGGGGCCGGCCGGGGAGCTGTTTTTT. This codes for CASSSSGGPAGELFF.